The present T cell receptor beta chain was sequenced within a study of beta chain features in type 1 diabetes. Study-wide points: The study found moderately but significantly shorter TCRB CDR3s in all four CD4+ subsets of Type 1 diabetes patients. Insertions were fewer and deletions more numerous at VDJ junctions in type 1 diabetes patients.

This clone was seen a few times. Antigen specificity is unknown. Reverse transcription of all isolated RNA meant that expressed TCRB transcripts were sequenced. Sequencing was performed with immunoSEQ multiplex PCR; in TCRdb, only in-frame clones are kept and a portion is missing. This table holds approximately 600,000 clones, about an eighth found once. The origin of this receptor is a man between 25 and 39 years old with type 1 diabetes. What was sequenced was naive CD4+ T cells from blood.

CDR3 bases: TGCGCCAGCAGCTGGGACAACTCCGAAGCTTTCTTT. It encodes CASSWDNSEAFF. This sequence joins TRBV5-1 and TRBJ1-1; D may be TRBD1 (6 bases). V lost 3 bases to trimming and J lost 8 bases, with 11 bases between them. The CDR3 is 12 amino acids. The V gene's germline CDR1 is SGHRS and CDR2 YFSETQ.